Below are 16 T cell receptor beta chains sequenced from a single sample in a study of T-cell memory formation after mild COVID-19. TCRdb independently ran MiXCR on the 5' RACE reads; one entry per CDR3 protein. Of about 270,000 distinct CDR3 sequences listed, roughly 18% were seen once; the top ten hold 23%. The material sequenced was PBMCs or a T cell subset sorted from them (not recorded which). The receptors were gathered from a man aged 18 to 30 who had mild COVID-19 (a few samples of this study predate the infection). Cell type and time point are not known.

Only a few counts were recorded for this clonotype. The rearrangement links TRBV18 to TRBJ1-2; D not certain. V lost 1 base and J lost 5, with 11 bases in between. Germline lookup yields CDR1 KGHSH and CDR2 LQKENI. The CDR3 is made up of 14 amino acids. CDR3 in DNA: TGTGCCAGCTCACCACGAACAGTCGGTTATGGCTACACCTTC. Protein sequence: CASSPRTVGYGYTF.

This clonotype was detected only a few times. V gene TRBV6-5 combines with J gene TRBJ2-5, with D uncertain. CDR1 MNHEY and CDR2 SVGAGI come from the germline V gene. Trimming removed 8 bases from V and 2 bases from J, with 12 bases in between. The CDR3 is made up of 13 amino acids. CDR3 sequence (DNA): TGTGCCAGCTCCGCCCAGGTACAAGAGACCCAGTACTTC. Protein: CASSAQVQETQYF.

There are a few counts of this clonotype. This sequence joins TRBV19 and TRBJ2-3, with 10 bases fitting TRBD1. This CDR3 has 13 amino acids. Per germline, CDR1 LNHDA and CDR2 SQIVND (reference sequence). V shed 8 bases and J 3 bases; nucleotides not matched to a gene: 2. The CDR3 here is CASRQGATDTQYF. The CDR3 bases are TGTGCCAGTCGACAGGGGGCAACAGATACGCAGTATTTT.

The chain joins TRBV12-3 or TRBV12-4 to TRBJ1-1, with no clear D. The V and J ends lost 0 bases and 1 base respectively, with 6 bases between them. This CDR3 is built from 14 residues. The CDR3 loop reads CASSLATWNTEAFF. The CDR3 DNA follows: TGTGCCAGCAGTTTAGCAACGTGGAACACTGAAGCTTTCTTT.

In this sample, this clonotype turned up a few times. This rearrangement joins TRBV6-2 or TRBV6-3 to TRBJ2-3; no firm D call. The V end was cut by 4 bases, the J end by 1 base, with 12 bases between. CDR1 is MNHEY, CDR2 SVGEGT, per germline. This CDR3 has 15 amino acids. The CDR3 region is CASSSRERGTDTQYF. The DNA for the CDR3 is TGTGCCAGCAGTTCCCGAGAAAGAGGCACAGATACGCAGTATTTT.

The table lists this clonotype with a few counts. The V and J genes are TRBV14 and TRBJ2-3; the match to TRBD1 covers 10 bases. The V segment lost 3 bases and the J segment 8 bases; nucleotides outside the gene matches: 2. Germline CDR1 reads SGHDN; CDR2 reads FVKESK. The CDR3 spans 13 residues. CDR3 coding DNA: TGTGCCAGCAGCCAGTGGGACAGGGGTACGCAGTATTTT. As protein: CASSQWDRGTQYF.

V usage is TRBV6-4 and J usage is TRBJ2-1; no definite D call. The CDR3 contains 15 residues. Trimming shortened V by 0 bases and J by 4 bases, and 10 bases separated the two germline ends. The germline V gene has CDR1 MRHNA and CDR2 SNTAGT. The CDR3 here is CASSDSQVGYNEQFF. CDR3 nucleotides: TGTGCCAGCAGTGACTCCCAGGTGGGTTACAATGAGCAGTTCTTC.

This clonotype was observed a few times. The V and J genes are TRBV29-1 and TRBJ2-6; no definite D call. Germline values: CDR1 SQVTM, CDR2 ANQGSEA. Trimming stripped 3 bases from V and 2 bases from J, with 11 bases between. The CDR3 spans 15 residues. CDR3 protein: CSVEEWAAGANVLTF. The CDR3, as DNA: TGCAGCGTTGAGGAGTGGGCAGCTGGGGCCAACGTCCTGACTTTC.

This clonotype was recorded a few times. This sequence joins TRBV7-6 and TRBJ1-6; D gene uncertain. The length of the CDR3 is 13 residues. Trimming stripped 3 bases from V and 7 bases from J, with 7 bases between. CDR1 is SGHVS and CDR2 is FNYEAQ in the germline V gene. DNA of the CDR3: TGTGCCAGCAGCTTTAAGTGGAATTCACCCCTCCACTTT. Translation: CASSFKWNSPLHF.

This clonotype has more than one count but fewer than ten. V and J are TRBV7-2 and TRBJ2-2; maybe TRBD2 (6 bases). Per germline, CDR1 SGHTA and CDR2 FQGNSA. CDR3 length: 16 residues. The ends were cut back, 2 bases at V and 6 bases at J, with 16 bases in the middle. DNA for the CDR3: TGTGCCAGCAGCTTAAGCAAGCCGGGGGTCTCCGGGGAGCTGTTTTTT. This gives the protein CASSLSKPGVSGELFF.

The J gene is TRBJ1-5, the V gene TRBV30; D unresolved. CDR1 GTSNPN and CDR2 SVGIG come from the germline V gene (reference sequence). This CDR3 is built from 16 residues. The V and J ends lost 0 bases and 0 bases respectively, with 12 bases between them. CDR3: CAWSVTGIPSNQPQHF. DNA of the CDR3: TGTGCCTGGAGTGTGACGGGGATTCCTAGCAATCAGCCCCAGCATTTT.

This clonotype was found a few times. The germline gene is not matched at one end of the junction; a read error may be the cause. The chain couples TRBV7-7 to TRBJ1-1; D is possibly TRBD1 (6 bases). The germline V gene encodes CDR1 SSHAT and CDR2 FNYEAQ (reference sequence). This CDR3 is 13 amino acids long. CDR3: CASSFERGTEAFF. DNA of the CDR3: TGTGCTAGCAGCTTTGAGAGGGGGACGGAAGCTTTCTTT.

This clonotype was detected a few times. The V call is TRBV7-8, the J call TRBJ2-2; TRBD2 matches at 8 bases. The length of the CDR3 is 16 residues. V was pared by 0 bases and J by 7 bases, with 7 bases of the junction left unmatched. Per the germline V gene, CDR1 is SGHVS and CDR2 is FQNEAQ. This CDR3 reads CASSLAAGGDGGELFF. In DNA form, the CDR3 reads TGTGCCAGCAGCTTAGCGGCGGGGGGCGACGGCGGGGAGCTGTTTTTT. Using reference TRBV7-8 and TRBJ2-2 for the parts outside the CDR3, the full variable domain is GAGVSQSPRYKVAKRGQDVALRCDPISGHVSLFWYQQALGQGPEFLTYFQNEAQLDKSGLPSDRFFAERPEGSVSTLKIQRTQQEDSAVYLCASSLAAGGDGGELFFGEGSRLTVL.

A few counts support this clonotype. This chain joins TRBV6-5 and TRBJ1-2; D call uncertain. CDR1 and CDR2 from the germline V gene are MNHEY and SVGAGI. The CDR3 covers 16 residues. V lost 7 bases to trimming and J lost 0 bases, with 18 bases between them. This CDR3 reads CASNSRDSITNYGYTF. In DNA form, the CDR3 reads TGTGCCAGCAATTCACGAGATTCCATTACTAACTATGGCTACACCTTC.

The CDR3 reads CASSDQGLGAYEQYF. In DNA form, the CDR3 reads TGTGCCAGCAGTGATCAGGGCCTTGGAGCATACGAGCAGTACTTC. The chain couples TRBV2 to TRBJ2-7; tentatively, D is TRBD1 (5 bases). The CDR3 totals 15 residues. Trimming shortened V by 3 bases and J by 4 bases, and 16 bases separated the two germline ends. Germline V CDR1 and CDR2: SNHLY, FYNNEI.

This clonotype was detected a few times. The V and J genes are TRBV11-3 and TRBJ1-5, with 8 bases fitting TRBD1. J lost 6 bases, V lost 5 bases, and 9 bases had no gene match. CDR3 length equals 15 residues. Germline V gene lookup returns CDR1 SGHNT and CDR2 YENEEA. The CDR3 sequence is CASSRPSGGTQPQHF. DNA of the CDR3: TGTGCCAGCAGCCGCCCCTCAGGGGGCACTCAGCCCCAGCATTTT.